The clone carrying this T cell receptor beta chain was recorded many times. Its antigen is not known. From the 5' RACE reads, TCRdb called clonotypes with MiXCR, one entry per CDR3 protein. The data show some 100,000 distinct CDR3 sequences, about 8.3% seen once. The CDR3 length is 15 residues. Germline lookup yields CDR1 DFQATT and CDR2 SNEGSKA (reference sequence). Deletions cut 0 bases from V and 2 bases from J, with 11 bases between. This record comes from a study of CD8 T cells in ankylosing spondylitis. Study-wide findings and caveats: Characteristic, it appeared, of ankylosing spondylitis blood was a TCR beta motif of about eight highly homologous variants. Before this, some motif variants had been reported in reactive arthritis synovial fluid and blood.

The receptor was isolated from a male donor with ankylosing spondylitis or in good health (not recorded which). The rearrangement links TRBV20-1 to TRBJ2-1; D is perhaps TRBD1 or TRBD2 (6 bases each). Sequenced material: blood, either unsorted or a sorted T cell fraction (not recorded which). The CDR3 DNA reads TGCAGTGCTAGAGACGGGGGCCTCCCCTACAATGAGCAGTTCTTC. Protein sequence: CSARDGGLPYNEQFF.